The 23 T cell receptor beta chains presented below share a single source sample, sequenced in a study of shared clonotypes between healthy human individuals. Only in-frame clones appear in the TCRdb table, and some are missing; sequencing was by immunoSEQ multiplex PCR. Of some 530,000 clones listed, 81% are singletons. Sequencing was carried out using PBMCs. Receptors were obtained from a middle-aged woman in good health. Some clones in this sample may be carry-over from other donors' samples.

The CDR3 loop reads CASSYGTENQPQHF. The CDR3 DNA sequence: TGTGCCAGCAGTTACGGGACGGAGAATCAGCCCCAGCATTTT. The rearrangement uses TRBV30 and TRBJ1-5, with a weak D call TRBD1 (5 bases). This CDR3 has 14 amino acids. Germline V gene data show CDR1 as GTSNPN and CDR2 as SVGIG (reference sequence). The V and J ends lost 8 bases and 4 bases respectively, with 18 bases between them.

V usage is TRBV4-1 and J usage is TRBJ2-7; no clear D. Germline V gives CDR1 MGHRA, CDR2 YSYEKL. The CDR3 is 15 residues long. V lost 6 bases and J lost 0, with 15 bases in between. The CDR3 here is CASRPSWQDSYEQYF. DNA of the CDR3: TGCGCCAGCAGGCCAAGTTGGCAGGACTCCTACGAGCAGTACTTC.

This sequence joins TRBV5-8 and TRBJ1-4, with D uncertain. Germline values: CDR1 SGHTS, CDR2 YDEGEE. The V end lost 2 bases, the J end lost 7 bases, and 12 bases lay between the germline ends. The CDR3 is made up of 14 amino acids. The CDR3 spells CASSLALTGEKLFF. CDR3 coding DNA: TGTGCCAGCAGCTTAGCGCTAACGGGTGAAAAACTGTTTTTT. The entire variable domain, with the rest obtained from reference TRBV5-8 and TRBJ1-4, is as follows: EAGVTQSPTHLIKTRGQQATLRCSPISGHTSVYWYQQALGLGLQFLLWYDEGEERNRGNFPPRFSGRQFPNYSSELNVNALELEDSALYLCASSLALTGEKLFFGSGTQLSVL.

This clone has a handful of counts. The chain joins TRBV6-1 to TRBJ1-2; D is unresolved. Germline values: CDR1 MNHNS, CDR2 SASEGT. Trimming cost V 5 bases and J 5 bases, with 3 bases left between them. The CDR3 runs 10 residues. The chain's CDR3 is CASSRYGYTF. The CDR3 nucleotides are TGTGCCAGCAGTCGGTATGGCTACACCTTC.

The V and J genes are TRBV25-1 and TRBJ2-2, with 8 nucleotides matching TRBD2. The CDR3 spans 13 residues. From germline, CDR1 is MGHDK and CDR2 SYGVNS. After removal of 7 bases from V and 3 bases from J, the junction contained 1 base not matched to a gene. CDR3 amino acids: CASTGGDTGELFF. CDR3 bases: TGTGCCAGCACGGGGGGGGACACCGGGGAGCTGTTTTTT.

The chain has TRBV9 and TRBJ2-2; D remains unclear. Germline V CDR1 and CDR2: SGDLS, YYNGEE. Trimming shortened V by 0 bases and J by 1 base, and 7 bases separated the two germline ends. The CDR3 consists of 15 residues. Here the CDR3 DNA reads TGTGCCAGCAGCGTAGCTCTAGGGAACACCGGGGAGCTGTTTTTT. It codes for CASSVALGNTGELFF.

This clone was detected once. This chain connects TRBV27 to TRBJ2-5; D possibly corresponds to TRBD2 (5 bases). Germline V gives CDR1 MNHEY, CDR2 SMNVEV (reference sequence). The CDR3 contains 15 residues. V shed 3 bases and J shed 0 bases, with 11 bases lying between them. The CDR3 protein is CASSFGLAHQETQYF. The DNA for the CDR3 is TGTGCCAGCAGTTTTGGTCTAGCCCACCAAGAGACCCAGTACTTC.

The chain uses TRBV2 and TRBJ1-1, with 9 bases that match TRBD1. This CDR3 region has 15 residues. Germline lookup yields CDR1 SNHLY and CDR2 FYNNEI. V lost 1 base, J lost 7 bases, and 7 bases stayed unmatched. This chain's CDR3 is CASSEESGQGLEAFF. The CDR3 DNA sequence: TGTGCCAGCAGTGAAGAATCCGGACAGGGGCTTGAAGCTTTCTTT.

This clone was detected only once. This CDR3 is CASSVQGEQFF. DNA for the CDR3: TGTGCCAGCAGCGTTCAGGGTGAGCAGTTCTTC. The genes are TRBV9 and TRBJ2-1; possible D gene TRBD1, 5 bases. V lost 2 bases and J lost 9, with 6 bases in between. Germline V gives CDR1 SGDLS, CDR2 YYNGEE. CDR3 size: 11 residues.

The genes are TRBV5-1 and TRBJ2-7, with a weak D call TRBD1 (5 bases). Trimming took 2 bases from V and 2 from J, leaving 11 bases between them. The CDR3 contains 14 residues. CDR1 and CDR2 from the germline V gene are SGHRS and YFSETQ. In DNA form, the CDR3 reads TGCGCCAGCAGCTTACAAGGGGCTACCTACGAGCAGTACTTC. This gives the protein CASSLQGATYEQYF.

V usage is TRBV2 and J usage is TRBJ1-1, with a tentative D call TRBD1 (6 bases). Germline V gene lookup returns CDR1 SNHLY and CDR2 FYNNEI. CDR3 size: 12 residues. The V end was cut by 0 bases, the J end by 10 bases, with 9 bases between. This CDR3 is CASSEAGALAFF. Written as DNA, the CDR3 is TGTGCCAGCAGTGAAGCGGGGGCATTAGCTTTCTTT.

V is TRBV9 and J is TRBJ2-5; either TRBD1 or TRBD2 may supply D (5 bases each). CDR3 length: 15 residues. Trimming shortened V by 1 base and J by 1 base, and 11 bases separated the two germline ends. Germline CDR1 and CDR2: SGDLS and YYNGEE. The CDR3: CASSVSWGSQETQYF. As DNA, the CDR3 is TGTGCCAGCAGCGTAAGTTGGGGGTCCCAAGAGACCCAGTACTTC.

This clone came up many times. DNA for the CDR3: TGCAGCGTTGACCAGGGCGACGGCGACGAGCAGTACTTC. Translation gives CSVDQGDGDEQYF. The V and J genes are TRBV29-1 and TRBJ2-7; perhaps TRBD1 as D (5 bases). The V and J ends lost 3 bases and 5 bases respectively, with 14 bases between them. The CDR3 spans 13 residues. The germline V gene encodes CDR1 SQVTM and CDR2 ANQGSEA.

The gene calls are TRBV27 and TRBJ2-7, with D possibly TRBD2 on 7 matching bases. V was clipped by 4 bases and J by 2 bases, with 15 bases between them. From germline, CDR1 is MNHEY and CDR2 SMNVEV (reference sequence). This CDR3 has 15 residues. The CDR3 spells CASSSLATGTYEQYF. The CDR3, as DNA: TGTGCCAGCAGTTCACTAGCGACAGGAACCTACGAGCAGTACTTC.

The rearrangement links TRBV14 to TRBJ2-1, with D perhaps being TRBD1 or TRBD2 (5 bases each). Germline V gene lookup returns CDR1 SGHDN and CDR2 FVKESK. V was clipped by 4 bases and J by 10 bases, with 11 bases between them. The CDR3 covers 12 residues. CDR3: CASSLGRWEQFF. In DNA, the CDR3 is TGTGCCAGCAGCCTGGGACGTTGGGAGCAGTTCTTC.

For this clone: Sequence at one end of the junction differs from germline and may be a read error. CDR3 amino acids: CSVEAPEQNLF. The CDR3 DNA reads TGCAGCGTTGAGGCCCCTGAACAGAACCTCTTC. The gene calls are TRBV29-1 and TRBJ1-2; D gene unclear. Per the germline V gene, CDR1 is SQVTM and CDR2 is ANQGSEA. This CDR3 region has 11 residues.

Notes on this clone: Only one base separates this from a far larger clonotype, so it likely reflects a read error. The sample has other DNA sequences that encode this CDR3 too. CDR3 coding DNA: TGTGCCAGCACCCCCCGCCGTGCAGCATCCTACGAGCAGTACTTT. This gives the protein CASTPRRAASYEQYF. This chain joins TRBV27 and TRBJ2-7; D remains unclear. The CDR3 is 15 residues long. Germline V gene sequence: CDR1 MNHEY, CDR2 SMNVEV (reference sequence).

The rearrangement joins TRBV7-3 to TRBJ2-5; 7 bases line up with TRBD1. CDR1 and CDR2 from the germline V gene are SGHTA and FQGTGA. J gave up 4 bases and V 4 bases, and 3 bases lay outside the gene matches. This CDR3 is 13 amino acids long. The CDR3 DNA sequence: TGTGCCAGCAGCTCAACAGGGGTAGAGACCCAGTACTTC. It translates to CASSSTGVETQYF. The entire variable domain, with the rest obtained from reference TRBV7-3 and TRBJ2-5, is as follows: GAGVSQTPSNKVTEKGKYVELRCDPISGHTALYWYRQSLGQGPEFLIYFQGTGAADDSGLPNDRFFAVRPEGSVSTLKIQRTERGDSAVYLCASSSTGVETQYFGPGTRLLVL.

Written as DNA, the CDR3 is TGTGCCAGCAGCCCCTTGACTAGCGGGAGGAACTACGAGCAGTACTTC. It encodes CASSPLTSGRNYEQYF. The chain carries TRBV14 and TRBJ2-7; TRBD2 agrees at 13 bases. Per the germline V gene, CDR1 is SGHDN and CDR2 is FVKESK. CDR3 length: 16 residues. J lost 3 bases, V lost 4 bases, and 6 bases had no gene match.

The rearrangement uses TRBV4-3 and TRBJ2-7; 15 positions agree with TRBD2. The V gene's germline CDR1 is LGHNA and CDR2 YSLEER. V trimming: 1 base; J trimming: 1 base; junction bases outside the gene matches: 5. The CDR3 runs 18 residues. Here the CDR3 reads CASSQGGLAGGPSYEQYF. CDR3 DNA: TGCGCCAGCAGCCAAGGTGGACTAGCGGGAGGGCCGTCCTACGAGCAGTACTTC.

The rearrangement joins TRBV5-1 to TRBJ2-2, with D unclear. Germline V gene data show CDR1 as SGHRS and CDR2 as YFSETQ. This CDR3 spans 15 amino acids. Trimming left V 0 bases short and J 1 base short, with 7 bases between. The CDR3 DNA sequence: TGCGCCAGCAGCTTGGGCGACCAGAACACCGGGGAGCTGTTTTTT. Residues: CASSLGDQNTGELFF.

This sequence joins TRBV7-6 and TRBJ2-5; a possible D gene is TRBD1 (5 bases). V was trimmed by 1 base and J by 7 bases, leaving 10 bases between them. The CDR3 totals 13 residues. The germline gives CDR1 SGHVS, CDR2 FNYEAQ. The CDR3 region is CASSLEVQGTQYF. The CDR3 DNA reads as TGTGCCAGCAGCTTAGAGGTCCAGGGGACCCAGTACTTC.

Worth noting for this clone: A single base is all that separates this from a far larger clone, so a read error is likely. This chain joins TRBV29-1 and TRBJ1-1; D possibly corresponds to TRBD1 (5 bases). The CDR3 covers 13 residues. V gave up 7 bases and J gave up 6 bases, with 18 bases separating them. In germline, CDR1 is SQVTM, CDR2 ANQGSEA. The CDR3 reads CSAYRDEDAEAFF. The CDR3 nucleotides read TGCAGCGCTTACCGGGACGAGGATGCTGAAGCTTTCTTT.